These T cell receptor beta chains were read from a single sample in a study of blood T cell repertoires in COVID-19. Produced via immunoSEQ multiplex PCR; TCRdb's table is partial and in-frame only. The sample records fewer than 450,000 clones, about 91% being singletons. Sequencing was carried out using peripheral blood. The origin of the receptors is a woman in her forties or fifties with COVID-19, enrolled during active disease. Both conserved end residues are part of each CDR3. The D gene is left open where the match is weak. Rows give clone size only sometimes, using once, few, many, or a class for an expanded clone.

j_call clone_size v_call d_call cdr3_nt cdr3_aa
TRBJ2-3 - TRBV3-1/TRBV3-2 - TGTGCCAGCAGCCCTTTTTTACAGGGAAATACGCAGTATTTT CASSPFLQGNTQYF
TRBJ1-2 - TRBV7-3 - TGTGCCAGCAGCTACGGCAGGGGACCCCCCTATGGCTACACCTTC CASSYGRGPPYGYTF
TRBJ2-7 - TRBV29-1 - TGCAGCGTTGAGGCGGTACTAGGGGGCGAGCAGTACTTC CSVEAVLGGEQYF
TRBJ1-2 - TRBV28 - TGTGCCAGCAGTTTAGTTTCGGGGGGAGAGGATGGCTACACCTTC CASSLVSGGEDGYTF
TRBJ2-7 - TRBV9 TRBD2 TGTGCCAGCAGCCTAGCGGGGGGGAGCTACGAGCAGTACTTC CASSLAGGSYEQYF
TRBJ1-1 once TRBV6-2/TRBV6-3 TRBD1 TGTGCCAGCAGCCAAACCGGGACAGCCAACACTGAAGCTTTCTTT CASSQTGTANTEAFF
TRBJ2-3 - TRBV9 TRBD2 TGTGCCAGCAGCGCCCGGACTAGCGGGGGACGGGATACGCAGTATTTT CASSARTSGGRDTQYF
TRBJ1-2 - TRBV14 - TGTGCCAGCAGCCAAGGTCAGGGAAGGGGCTACACCTTC CASSQGQGRGYTF
TRBJ1-2 - TRBV12-3/TRBV12-4 - TGTGCCAGCACCAGGAACAGGATAGGCTACACCTTC CASTRNRIGYTF
TRBJ1-5 - TRBV5-8 - TGTGCCAGCAGCCACGGACGGTTAGGGGGTCAGCCCCAGCATTTT CASSHGRLGGQPQHF
TRBJ2-1 - TRBV6-5 - TGTGCCAGCACCCCATACGGGGGAACCTACAATGAGCAGTTCTTC CASTPYGGTYNEQFF
TRBJ1-2 - TRBV6-1 - TGTGCCAGCAGTGAAGACGAGACAAGGGGCTACACCTTC CASSEDETRGYTF
TRBJ2-1 - TRBV5-6 TRBD2 TGTGCCAGCAGCCCACTAGCGGGGGGCCTCCACAATGAGCAGTTCTTC CASSPLAGGLHNEQFF
TRBJ2-2 - TRBV6-2/TRBV6-3 TRBD2 TGTGCCAGCAGTTCCTTAACCGGGACTAGCGGAAACACCGGGGAGCTGTTTTTT CASSSLTGTSGNTGELFF
TRBJ1-5 - TRBV27 - TGTGCCAGCAGTTTTAACGGACAGAGCAATCAGCCCCAGCATTTT CASSFNGQSNQPQHF
TRBJ1-4 - TRBV11-3 - TGTGCCAGCAGCGGAGGAGTCTCGACAGGTTTTAATGAAAAACTGTTTTTT CASSGGVSTGFNEKLFF
TRBJ1-2 - TRBV10-3 - TGTGCCATCAGTGAATCAGGGCGAACCTATGGCTACACCTTC CAISESGRTYGYTF
TRBJ1-1 - TRBV14 - TGTGCCAGCAGCCAAGATGACAGACGGAACACTGAAGCTTTCTTT CASSQDDRRNTEAFF
TRBJ2-2 - TRBV5-1 TRBD2 TGCGCCAGCAGCTTGACTAGCGGGGGGAAGGACACCGGGGAGCTGTTTTTT CASSLTSGGKDTGELFF
TRBJ1-4 - TRBV27 TRBD1 TGTGCCAGCAGAGGGGGCTGGAATGAAAAACTGTTTTTT CASRGGWNEKLFF
TRBJ1-1 - TRBV5-1 - TGCGCCAGCAGCTTGTCCTCGAACACTGAAGCTTTCTTT CASSLSSNTEAFF
TRBJ1-1 - TRBV7-3 TRBD1 TGTGCCAGCAGCTTAAACCACAGGGGTTTTAACACTGAAGCTTTCTTT CASSLNHRGFNTEAFF
TRBJ1-5 - TRBV9 - TGTGCCAGCAATCGGCCCCAGCATTTT CASNRPQHF
TRBJ1-2 - TRBV6-2/TRBV6-3 TRBD1 TGTGCCAGCAGTTACTCGAAGGGGACAGGGGGAGGCTACACCTTC CASSYSKGTGGGYTF
TRBJ2-5 - TRBV20-1 TRBD2 TGCAGTGCTAGTCCTCTAGGGAGCGGGGGGATTCAAGAGACCCAGTACTTC CSASPLGSGGIQETQYF
TRBJ1-6 - TRBV10-3 TRBD1 TGTGCCATCAGTGGGGGACAGGGAGGTTCACCCCTCCACTTT CAISGGQGGSPLHF
TRBJ2-3 once TRBV7-8 - TGTGCCAGCGGACTATCTTCTAGCACAGATACGCAGTATTTT CASGLSSSTDTQYF
TRBJ1-1 - TRBV29-1 TRBD1 TGCAGCGTCGCCACAGGGGCGCTCACTGAAGCTTTCTTT CSVATGALTEAFF
TRBJ2-3 - TRBV5-1 - TGCGCCAGCGGGGGGACAGTGAGCACAGATACGCAGTATTTT CASGGTVSTDTQYF
TRBJ1-1 - TRBV11-2 - TGTGCCAGCAGCTTAGATCTCGACTTCGGGGGGCGCGAAGGTGAAGCTTTCTTT CASSLDLDFGGREGEAFF
TRBJ1-6 - TRBV28 - TGTGCCAGCAGTTTTAAGGACAGTCTCATTTCACCCCTCCACTTT CASSFKDSLISPLHF
TRBJ1-5 - TRBV18 - TGTGCCAGCTCACCTAATGCAGGGGGCAATCAGCCCCAGCATTTT CASSPNAGGNQPQHF
TRBJ2-2 - TRBV2 - TGTGCCAGCAGTTTCAAATATACGGCCGGGGAGCTGTTTTTT CASSFKYTAGELFF
TRBJ2-1 - TRBV5-1 - TGCGCCAGCTTAGAATTTAGCGGCGAGCAGTTCTTC CASLEFSGEQFF
TRBJ2-3 once TRBV3-1/TRBV3-2 - TGTGCCAGCAGCCAAGAAATTGCTAGCGGCACAGATACGCAGTATTTT CASSQEIASGTDTQYF
TRBJ1-2 once TRBV28 - TGTGCCAGCAGTTTACCCCCGACACGAAACTATGGCTACACCTTC CASSLPPTRNYGYTF